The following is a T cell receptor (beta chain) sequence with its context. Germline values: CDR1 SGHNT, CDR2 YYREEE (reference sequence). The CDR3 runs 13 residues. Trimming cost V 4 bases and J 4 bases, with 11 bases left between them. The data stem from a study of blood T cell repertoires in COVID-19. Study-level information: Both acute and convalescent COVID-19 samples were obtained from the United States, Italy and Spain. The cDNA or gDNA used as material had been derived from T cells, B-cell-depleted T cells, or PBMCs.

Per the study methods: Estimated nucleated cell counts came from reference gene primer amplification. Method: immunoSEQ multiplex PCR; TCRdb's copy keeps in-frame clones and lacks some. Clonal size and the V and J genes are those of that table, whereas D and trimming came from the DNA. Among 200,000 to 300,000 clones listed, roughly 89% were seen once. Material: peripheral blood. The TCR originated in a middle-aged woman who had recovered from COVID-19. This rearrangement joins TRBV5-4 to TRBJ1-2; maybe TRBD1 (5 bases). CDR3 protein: CASSLPDSYGYTF. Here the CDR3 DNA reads TGTGCCAGCAGCCTCCCCGACAGCTATGGCTACACCTTC. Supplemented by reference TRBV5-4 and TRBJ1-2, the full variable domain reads ETGVTQSPTHLIKTRGQQVTLRCSSQSGHNTVSWYQQALGQGPQFIFQYYREEENGRGNFPPRFSGLQFPNYSSELNVNALELDDSALYLCASSLPDSYGYTFGSGTRLTVV.